One sample yielded the 11 T cell receptor beta chains listed below, sequenced in a study of cytomegalovirus exposure and HLA in healthy donors. Researchers ran the PCR with 60 Vbeta and 13 Jbeta primers. Sequencing used immunoSEQ multiplex PCR; TCRdb keeps in-frame clones, though not all of them. Here the sample spans roughly 100,000 clones, about 78% being singletons. The sequenced sample consisted of PBMCs. The receptors derive from a man aged 25-45 years in good health and CMV-seronegative.

This clone occurred a few times. The chain carries TRBV6-6 and TRBJ2-1; D ambiguous. The CDR3 is 16 residues long. Germline CDR1 and CDR2: MNHNY and SVGAGI (reference sequence). Between the trimmed V and J ends, which lost 3 bases and 0 bases, there was a span of 12 bases. In DNA form, the CDR3 reads TGTGCCAGCAGTTATCCGACTCCCCGCTCCTACAATGAGCAGTTCTTC. Encoded protein: CASSYPTPRSYNEQFF.

The chain employs TRBV5-1 and TRBJ2-5; D may be TRBD2 (6 bases). Trimming took off 0 bases at V and 5 bases at J, with 11 bases between the two ends. This CDR3 has 14 residues. CDR1 and CDR2 (germline): SGHRS, YFSETQ. CDR3 nucleotides: TGCGCCAGCAGCTTGGAACTAGCTTGGGAGACCCAGTACTTC. Its protein is CASSLELAWETQYF.

This chain links TRBV5-4 with TRBJ2-1; 8 bases fit TRBD2. This CDR3 spans 18 amino acids. V was clipped by 4 bases and J by 8 bases; unmatched bases: 20. CDR1 and CDR2 (germline): SGHNT, YYREEE (reference sequence). The CDR3 sequence is CASSLDHREGGGPDEQFF. In DNA, the CDR3 is TGTGCCAGCAGCCTAGATCACCGGGAGGGCGGGGGGCCTGATGAGCAGTTCTTC.

About this clone: Germline and junction disagree at one end, which may indicate a read error. The same CDR3 can be traced to other DNA sequences in this sample. V is TRBV2 and J is TRBJ1-2, with D possibly being TRBD1 (5 bases). Germline V lookup: CDR1 SNHLY, CDR2 FYNNEI. The CDR3 spans 12 residues. CDR3 in DNA: TGTGCCAGCAGGGAAGCCGGGGGGAGTAGCACCTTC. Protein: CASREAGGSSTF. Full variable domain (remainder filled in from reference TRBV2 and TRBJ1-2): EPEVTQTPSHQVTQMGQEVILRCVPISNHLYFYWYRQILGQKVEFLVSFYNNEISEKSEIFDDQFSVERPDGSNFTLKIRSTKLEDSAMYFCASREAGGSSTFGSGTRLTVV.

J is TRBJ2-1 and V is TRBV7-6; 11 bases are shared with TRBD2. J lost 2 bases, V lost 5 bases, and 5 bases had no gene match. CDR1 and CDR2 (germline): SGHVS, FNYEAQ. This CDR3 has 16 amino acids. The CDR3 coding sequence is TGTGCCAGCAGCCCACCGACTAGCGGGACCTACAATGAGCAGTTCTTC. Translated, it gives CASSPPTSGTYNEQFF.

J is TRBJ2-7 and V is TRBV10-1, with 12 bases fitting TRBD1. In germline, CDR1 is WNHNN, CDR2 SYGVQD (reference sequence). CDR3 length: 14 residues. V was clipped by 2 bases and J by 10 bases; unmatched bases: 6. CDR3 loop: CASSEGGQGALQYF. Written as DNA, the CDR3 is TGCGCCAGCAGTGAGGGGGGACAGGGGGCTCTCCAGTACTTC.

CDR3 sequence (DNA): TGCGCCAGCAGCCAGGAACCGGGGGGAGGGGACACTGAAGCTTTCTTT. It codes for CASSQEPGGGDTEAFF. The chain is built from TRBV4-3 and TRBJ1-1, with D perhaps matching TRBD1 (5 bases). Per germline, CDR1 LGHNA and CDR2 YSLEER. Trimming shortened V by 3 bases and J by 3 bases, and 17 bases separated the two germline ends. The CDR3 is 16 amino acids.

This clone appeared a single time. This chain links TRBV19 with TRBJ2-3, with 12 positions matching TRBD2. This CDR3 is 16 amino acids long. Trimming removed 5 bases from V and 2 bases from J; junction bases left unmatched: 5. CDR1 and CDR2 (germline): LNHDA, SQIVND (reference sequence). CDR3 amino acids: CASSGGLAGNTDTQYF. The CDR3 nucleotides read TGTGCCAGTAGTGGGGGACTAGCGGGTAACACAGATACGCAGTATTTT.

The chain couples TRBV7-9 to TRBJ1-1; 8 bases line up with TRBD1. CDR1 and CDR2 from the germline V gene are SEHNR and FQNEAQ (reference sequence). V shed 11 bases and J 6 bases; nucleotides not matched to a gene: 14. This CDR3 spans 14 amino acids. The CDR3 nucleotides are TGTGCCCCCCACCCAGGCAGGGGGCCCTCTGAAGCTTTCTTT. The encoded protein is CAPHPGRGPSEAFF.

The V and J genes are TRBV11-2 and TRBJ1-1; 8 bases map to TRBD1. This CDR3 spans 15 amino acids. J gave up 5 bases and V 4 bases, and 9 bases lay outside the gene matches. The germline V gene has CDR1 SGHAT and CDR2 FQNNGV. The CDR3 spells CASSYDRGRRTEAFF. CDR3 nucleotide sequence: TGTGCCAGCAGCTACGACAGGGGAAGGAGGACTGAAGCTTTCTTT.

The chain uses TRBV4-3 and TRBJ2-5; unclear D gene. This CDR3 comprises 13 residues. Trimming took off 0 bases at V and 4 bases at J, with 6 bases between the two ends. Germline CDR1 LGHNA, CDR2 YSLEER. Here the CDR3 DNA reads TGCGCCAGCAGCCAAGATTCGGGAGAGACCCAGTACTTC. This encodes CASSQDSGETQYF.